This record looks at one T cell receptor (beta chain) sequence and its context. The CDR3 has 16 amino acids. Germline V gene lookup returns CDR1 SGHTS and CDR2 YDEGEE. V lost 3 bases, J lost 5 bases, and 6 bases stayed unmatched. This sample is part of a study of blood T cells in healthy people across ages. It was with a sample-barcoded 5' primer and a J-beta primer mix that a second PCR of about 6 to 12 cycles was run. TCRdb processed the 5' RACE reads anew with MiXCR; each CDR3 protein has one entry. The profile shows 550,000 to 650,000 distinct CDR3 sequences, about 27% of them singletons. Separately, the same data were catalogued under a study of T cells of mothers and their children.

The origin of this receptor is a boy between 2 and 10 years old in good health. Material for sequencing was blood. This rearrangement joins TRBV5-8 to TRBJ2-1; 12 nucleotides agree with TRBD2. CDR3 loop: CASSSMTSGSHNEQFF. The CDR3 DNA follows: TGTGCCAGCAGCTCGATGACTAGCGGGAGCCACAATGAGCAGTTCTTC. The full variable domain, its missing parts supplied by reference TRBV5-8 and TRBJ2-1, is EAGVTQSPTHLIKTRGQQATLRCSPISGHTSVYWYQQALGLGLQFLLWYDEGEERNRGNFPPRFSGRQFPNYSSELNVNALELEDSALYLCASSSMTSGSHNEQFFGPGTRLTVL.